One and the same sample provided the 8 T cell receptor beta chains below, sequenced in a study of control samples from healthy donors and cancer patients. Some clones are missing from TCRdb's copy, which holds only in-frame ones; the method was immunoSEQ multiplex PCR. The sample lists around 160,000 clones, 80% to 95% seen once, with 4.5% to 6% in the top ten. Sequenced sample: blood. All receptors come from a man aged 18 to 29 in good health.

The V and J genes are TRBV4-3 and TRBJ1-5; tentative D call: TRBD1 (5 bases). The CDR3 covers 15 residues. V lost 0 bases to trimming and J lost 6 bases, with 12 bases between them. Germline V gene lookup returns CDR1 LGHNA and CDR2 YSLEER. The CDR3 loop reads CASSQDRGESQPQHF. Here the CDR3 DNA reads TGCGCCAGCAGCCAAGATCGGGGGGAGAGTCAGCCCCAGCATTTT.

The chain employs TRBV27 and TRBJ2-1; D gene uncertain. The CDR3 has 14 amino acids. From germline, CDR1 is MNHEY and CDR2 SMNVEV (reference sequence). V lost 0 bases and J lost 3, with 6 bases in between. The CDR3 here is CASSLSASYNEQFF. CDR3 DNA: TGTGCCAGCAGTTTATCGGCCAGCTACAATGAGCAGTTCTTC.

In this sample, this clone turned up once. This rearrangement joins TRBV7-9 to TRBJ1-4, with D possibly matching TRBD1 (6 bases). Between the trimmed V and J ends, which lost 5 bases and 7 bases, there was a span of 14 bases. This CDR3 is built from 14 residues. Germline V gives CDR1 SEHNR, CDR2 FQNEAQ (reference sequence). The CDR3 nucleotides read TGTGCCAGCAGCAGGACAGCGAGGAGTGAAAAACTGTTTTTT. It codes for CASSRTARSEKLFF.

This chain uses TRBV29-1 with TRBJ1-1, with TRBD1 matching 8 bases. The CDR3 spans 14 residues. V was pared by 3 bases and J by 3 bases, with 6 bases of the junction left unmatched. The germline CDR1 and CDR2 sequences are SQVTM and ANQGSEA. The CDR3 DNA sequence: TGCAGCGTTGATACAGGGGGGGTGGACACTGAAGCTTTCTTT. This gives the protein CSVDTGGVDTEAFF.

This clone has only one observation. The chain combines TRBV6-5 with TRBJ1-6; D uncertain. Germline CDR1 reads MNHEY; CDR2 reads SVGAGI. The CDR3 spans 15 residues. Between the trimmed V and J ends, which lost 0 bases and 10 bases, there was a span of 13 bases. The CDR3 here is CASSYSIRVTSPLHF. The CDR3 bases are TGTGCCAGCAGTTACTCGATAAGGGTTACCTCACCCCTCCACTTT.

The rearrangement links TRBV6-5 to TRBJ1-2; 8 bases agree with TRBD1. Germline values: CDR1 MNHEY, CDR2 SVGAGI. V lost 10 bases to trimming and J lost 3 bases; unmatched junction nucleotides: 7. The CDR3 runs to 13 residues. CDR3: CAIAEDRDYGYTF. CDR3 nucleotide sequence: TGTGCCATAGCCGAGGACAGGGACTATGGCTACACCTTC.

A single count supports this clone. The genes are TRBV7-9 and TRBJ2-7; D may be TRBD1 or TRBD2 (5 bases each). The V gene's germline CDR1 is SEHNR and CDR2 FQNEAQ (reference sequence). Trimming stripped 5 bases from V and 2 bases from J, with 19 bases between. This CDR3 has 16 amino acids. The CDR3 reads CASSRTRGEETYEQYF. The CDR3 DNA follows: TGTGCCAGCAGCCGTACCCGGGGCGAGGAGACCTACGAGCAGTACTTC.

The CDR3 spells CASSWKLAGTAKNIQYF. The CDR3 region has the DNA TGTGCCAGCAGCTGGAAACTAGCGGGGACGGCCAAAAACATTCAGTACTTC. The rearrangement joins TRBV5-4 to TRBJ2-4, with 10 bases that match TRBD2. The CDR3 loop spans 17 amino acids. Germline values: CDR1 SGHNT, CDR2 YYREEE (reference sequence). After removal of 3 bases from V and 1 base from J, the junction contained 7 bases not matched to a gene. Supplemented by reference TRBV5-4 and TRBJ2-4, the full variable domain reads ETGVTQSPTHLIKTRGQQVTLRCSSQSGHNTVSWYQQALGQGPQFIFQYYREEENGRGNFPPRFSGLQFPNYSSELNVNALELDDSALYLCASSWKLAGTAKNIQYFGAGTRLSVL.